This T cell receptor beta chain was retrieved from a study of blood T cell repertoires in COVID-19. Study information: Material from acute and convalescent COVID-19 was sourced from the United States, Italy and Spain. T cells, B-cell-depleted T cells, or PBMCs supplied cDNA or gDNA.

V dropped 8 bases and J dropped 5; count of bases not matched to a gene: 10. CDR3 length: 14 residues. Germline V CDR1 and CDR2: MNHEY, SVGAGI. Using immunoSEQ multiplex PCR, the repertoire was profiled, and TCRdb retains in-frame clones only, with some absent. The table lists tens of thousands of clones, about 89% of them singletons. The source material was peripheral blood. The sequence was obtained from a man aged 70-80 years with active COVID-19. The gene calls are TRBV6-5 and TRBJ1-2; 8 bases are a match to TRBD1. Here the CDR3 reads CASVETGGPYGYTF. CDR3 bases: TGTGCCAGCGTGGAAACAGGGGGTCCTTATGGCTACACCTTC.